The rows below give T cell receptor beta chains drawn from one sample of a study of T cell changes during pregnancy in multiple sclerosis. Only in-frame clones appear in the TCRdb table, and some are missing; sequencing was by immunoSEQ multiplex PCR. This sample has tens of thousands of clones, with 75% to 90% found just once. The sequences come from CD8+ T cells from peripheral blood mononuclear cells, collected in the second trimester of pregnancy. The receptors here all came from a female donor with multiple sclerosis, enrolled in a pregnancy study. CDR3s include the opening cysteine and the closing phenylalanine or tryptophan. The order of the fields is clone size, V gene, D gene, J gene, CDR3 DNA, CDR3 protein. D genes are given only for firm matches. Part of the rows lack a size; the others show once, few, many or a class for expanded clones.

clone_size: .; v_call: TRBV2; d_call: .; j_call: TRBJ1-1; cdr3_nt: TGTGCCAGCGACATGGCCCAAGCCATGAACACTGAAGCTTTCTTT; cdr3_aa: CASDMAQAMNTEAFF
clone_size: .; v_call: TRBV9; d_call: TRBD1; j_call: TRBJ1-1; cdr3_nt: TGTGCCAGCAGCGCACGGGACAGGGTAGGGACTGAAGCTTTCTTT; cdr3_aa: CASSARDRVGTEAFF
clone_size: medium-sized; v_call: TRBV27; d_call: .; j_call: TRBJ1-5; cdr3_nt: TGTGCCAGCAGTTTATCGATTGGGGCTAGCAATCAGCCCCAGCATTTT; cdr3_aa: CASSLSIGASNQPQHF
clone_size: .; v_call: TRBV27; d_call: .; j_call: TRBJ2-7; cdr3_nt: TGTGCCAGCAGTACCGCCCCGGGACTGGCCTACGAGCAGTACTTC; cdr3_aa: CASSTAPGLAYEQYF
clone_size: .; v_call: TRBV9; d_call: .; j_call: TRBJ2-3; cdr3_nt: TGTGCCAGCAGCGTATGGAGAGGAGATACGCAGTATTTT; cdr3_aa: CASSVWRGDTQYF
clone_size: .; v_call: TRBV7-9; d_call: .; j_call: TRBJ2-7; cdr3_nt: TGTGCCAGCAGCCGAATGAGACAGGGAGGTGACGAGCAGTACTTC; cdr3_aa: CASSRMRQGGDEQYF
clone_size: .; v_call: TRBV11-2; d_call: TRBD1; j_call: TRBJ1-1; cdr3_nt: TGTGCCAGCAGCACGCAGGGGGCTGAAGCTTTCTTT; cdr3_aa: CASSTQGAEAFF
clone_size: .; v_call: TRBV7-9; d_call: TRBD2; j_call: TRBJ2-7; cdr3_nt: TGTGCCAGCAGCCCCGGGGGGTACTACGAGCAGTACTTC; cdr3_aa: CASSPGGYYEQYF
clone_size: .; v_call: TRBV6-1; d_call: .; j_call: TRBJ2-3; cdr3_nt: TGTGCCAGCAGTGCCCCAAGCACAGATACGCAGTATTTT; cdr3_aa: CASSAPSTDTQYF
clone_size: .; v_call: TRBV19; d_call: TRBD1; j_call: TRBJ1-1; cdr3_nt: TGTGCCAGTAGTATAAGGAGAGAGACAGGGACTGAAGCTTTCTTT; cdr3_aa: CASSIRRETGTEAFF
clone_size: once; v_call: TRBV2; d_call: .; j_call: TRBJ2-3; cdr3_nt: TGTGCCAGCAGTGATCAGGGTTCTGGTGAAGATACGCAGTATTTT; cdr3_aa: CASSDQGSGEDTQYF
clone_size: .; v_call: TRBV9; d_call: .; j_call: TRBJ2-3; cdr3_nt: TGTGCCAGCAGCGCTAGCAAGTGGATTGATACGCAGTATTTT; cdr3_aa: CASSASKWIDTQYF
clone_size: .; v_call: TRBV7-6; d_call: .; j_call: TRBJ2-3; cdr3_nt: TGTGCCAGCAGCTTAGACCCCGAGGATACGCAGTATTTT; cdr3_aa: CASSLDPEDTQYF
clone_size: .; v_call: TRBV7-8; d_call: .; j_call: TRBJ2-3; cdr3_nt: TGTGCCAGCAGCTTAGAGCCGGACAGCACCCCCACAGATACGCAGTATTTT; cdr3_aa: CASSLEPDSTPTDTQYF
clone_size: .; v_call: TRBV7-9; d_call: TRBD2; j_call: TRBJ2-3; cdr3_nt: TGTGCCAGCAGCTTAGATAAAGCGGGGGGCCACGAGGATACGCAGTATTTT; cdr3_aa: CASSLDKAGGHEDTQYF
clone_size: .; v_call: TRBV28; d_call: TRBD1; j_call: TRBJ1-5; cdr3_nt: TGTGCCAGCAGTTGGACAGGGAATCAGCCCCAGCATTTT; cdr3_aa: CASSWTGNQPQHF
clone_size: .; v_call: TRBV19; d_call: TRBD1; j_call: TRBJ1-6; cdr3_nt: TGTGCCAGTAGTATACACCGGGACAGGCACTATAATTCACCCCTCCACTTT; cdr3_aa: CASSIHRDRHYNSPLHF
clone_size: once; v_call: TRBV9; d_call: .; j_call: TRBJ2-7; cdr3_nt: TGTGCCAGCAGCGTAGAAGCTAGCCCGATATACGAGCAGTACTTC; cdr3_aa: CASSVEASPIYEQYF